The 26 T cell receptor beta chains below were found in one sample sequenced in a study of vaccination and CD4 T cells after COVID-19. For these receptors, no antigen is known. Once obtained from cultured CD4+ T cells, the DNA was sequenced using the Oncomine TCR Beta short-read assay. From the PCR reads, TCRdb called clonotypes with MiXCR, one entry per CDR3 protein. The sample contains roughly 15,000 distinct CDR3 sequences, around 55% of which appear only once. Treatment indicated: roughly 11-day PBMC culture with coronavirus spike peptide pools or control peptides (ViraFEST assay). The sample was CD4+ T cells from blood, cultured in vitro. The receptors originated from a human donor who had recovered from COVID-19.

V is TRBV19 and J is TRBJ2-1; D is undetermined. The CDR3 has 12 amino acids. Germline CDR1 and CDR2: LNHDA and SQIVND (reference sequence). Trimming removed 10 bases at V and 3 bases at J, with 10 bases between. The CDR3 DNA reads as TGTGCCACCTCGAGTGGCTACAATGAGCAGTTCTTC. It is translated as CATSSGYNEQFF.

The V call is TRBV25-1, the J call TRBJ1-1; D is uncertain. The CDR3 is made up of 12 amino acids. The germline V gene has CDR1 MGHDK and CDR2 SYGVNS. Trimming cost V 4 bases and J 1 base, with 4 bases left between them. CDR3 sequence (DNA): TGTGCCAGCAGTGCAGGGAACACTGAAGCTTTCTTT. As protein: CASSAGNTEAFF.

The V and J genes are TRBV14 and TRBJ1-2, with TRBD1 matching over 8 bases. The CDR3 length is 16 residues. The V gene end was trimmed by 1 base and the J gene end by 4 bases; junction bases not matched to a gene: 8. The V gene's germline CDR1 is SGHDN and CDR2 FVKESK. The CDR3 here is CASSQVGDRRGYGYTF. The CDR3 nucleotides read TGTGCCAGCAGCCAAGTTGGGGACAGGAGGGGCTATGGCTACACCTTC. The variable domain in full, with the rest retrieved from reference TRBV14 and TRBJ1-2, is EAGVTQFPSHSVIEKGQTVTLRCDPISGHDNLYWYRRVMGKEIKFLLHFVKESKQDESGMPNNRFLAERTGGTYSTLKVQPAELEDSGVYFCASSQVGDRRGYGYTFGSGTRLTVV.

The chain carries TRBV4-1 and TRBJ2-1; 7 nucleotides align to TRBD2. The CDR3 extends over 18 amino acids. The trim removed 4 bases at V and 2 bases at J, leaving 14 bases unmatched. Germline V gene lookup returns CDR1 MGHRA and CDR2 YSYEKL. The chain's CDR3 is CASSPTWGGRVPYNEQFF. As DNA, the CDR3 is TGCGCCAGCAGCCCTACTTGGGGGGGTAGGGTCCCCTACAATGAGCAGTTCTTC.

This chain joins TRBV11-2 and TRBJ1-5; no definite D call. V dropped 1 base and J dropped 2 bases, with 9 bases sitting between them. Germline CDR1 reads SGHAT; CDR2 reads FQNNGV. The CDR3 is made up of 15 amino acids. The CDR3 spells CASSLVSGGNQPQHF. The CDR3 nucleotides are TGTGCCAGCAGCTTAGTTAGCGGAGGCAATCAGCCCCAGCATTTT.

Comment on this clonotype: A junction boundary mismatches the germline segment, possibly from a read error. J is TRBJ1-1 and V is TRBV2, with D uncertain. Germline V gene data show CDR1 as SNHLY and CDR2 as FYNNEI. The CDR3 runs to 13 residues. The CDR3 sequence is CASSPERTLKLPF. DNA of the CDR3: TGTGCCAGCAGCCCAGAGAGAACACTGAAGCTTCCCTTT.

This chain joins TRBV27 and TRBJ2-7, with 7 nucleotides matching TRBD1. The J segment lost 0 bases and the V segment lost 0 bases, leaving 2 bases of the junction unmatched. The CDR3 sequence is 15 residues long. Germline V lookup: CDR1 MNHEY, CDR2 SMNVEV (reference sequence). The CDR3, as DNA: TGTGCCAGCAGTTTATCGTACAGGGGCTCCTACGAGCAGTACTTC. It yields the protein CASSLSYRGSYEQYF.

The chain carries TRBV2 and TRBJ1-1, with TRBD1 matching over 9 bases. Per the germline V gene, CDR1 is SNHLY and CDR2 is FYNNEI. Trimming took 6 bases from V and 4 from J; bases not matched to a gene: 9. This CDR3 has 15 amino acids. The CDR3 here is CASRLDRGGVTEAFF. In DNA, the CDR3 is TGTGCCAGCAGACTAGACAGGGGGGGAGTCACTGAAGCTTTCTTT.

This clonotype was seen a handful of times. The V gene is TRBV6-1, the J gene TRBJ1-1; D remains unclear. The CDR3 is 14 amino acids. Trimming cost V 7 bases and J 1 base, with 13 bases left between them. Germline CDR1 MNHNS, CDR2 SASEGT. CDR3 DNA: TGTGCCAGCACACCATCCTGGGGGAACACTGAAGCTTTCTTT. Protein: CASTPSWGNTEAFF.

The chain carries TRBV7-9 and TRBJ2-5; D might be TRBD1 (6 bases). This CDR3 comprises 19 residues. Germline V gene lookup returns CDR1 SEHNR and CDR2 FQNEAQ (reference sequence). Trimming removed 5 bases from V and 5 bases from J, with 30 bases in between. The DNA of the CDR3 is TGTGCCAGCAGCCCAGCCCGAGTAAACAGGGTTAGGATTAAGGAGACCCAGTACTTC. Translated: CASSPARVNRVRIKETQYF.

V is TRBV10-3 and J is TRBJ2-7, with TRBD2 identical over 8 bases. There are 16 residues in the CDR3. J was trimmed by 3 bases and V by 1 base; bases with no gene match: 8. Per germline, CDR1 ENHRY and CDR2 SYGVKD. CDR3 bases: TGTGCCATCAGTGAGTACGGTAGCGGGGAGGTCTACGAGCAGTACTTC. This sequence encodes CAISEYGSGEVYEQYF.

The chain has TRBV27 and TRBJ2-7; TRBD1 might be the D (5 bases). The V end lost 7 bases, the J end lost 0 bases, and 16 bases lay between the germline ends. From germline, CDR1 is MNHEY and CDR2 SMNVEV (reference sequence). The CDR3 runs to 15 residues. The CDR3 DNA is TGTGCCAGCACCGTACGCGCCGACAGCTCCTACGAGCAGTACTTC. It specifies CASTVRADSSYEQYF.

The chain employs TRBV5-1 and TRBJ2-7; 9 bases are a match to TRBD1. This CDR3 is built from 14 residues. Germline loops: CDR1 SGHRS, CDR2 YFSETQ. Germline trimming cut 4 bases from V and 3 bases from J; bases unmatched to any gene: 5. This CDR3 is CASSTGQGIYEQYF. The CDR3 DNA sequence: TGCGCCAGCAGCACGGGACAGGGCATCTACGAGCAGTACTTC.

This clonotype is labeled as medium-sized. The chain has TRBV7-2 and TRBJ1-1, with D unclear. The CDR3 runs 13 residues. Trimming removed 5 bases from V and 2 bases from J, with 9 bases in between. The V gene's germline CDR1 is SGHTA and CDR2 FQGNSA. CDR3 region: CASSLTRNTEAFF. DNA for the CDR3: TGTGCCAGCAGCCTAACAAGAAACACTGAAGCTTTCTTT.

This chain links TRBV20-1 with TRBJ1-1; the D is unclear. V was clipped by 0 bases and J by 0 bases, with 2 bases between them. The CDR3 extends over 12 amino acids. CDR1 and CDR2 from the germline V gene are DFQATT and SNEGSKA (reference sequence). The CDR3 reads CSARDLNTEAFF. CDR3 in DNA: TGCAGTGCTAGAGATCTGAACACTGAAGCTTTCTTT.

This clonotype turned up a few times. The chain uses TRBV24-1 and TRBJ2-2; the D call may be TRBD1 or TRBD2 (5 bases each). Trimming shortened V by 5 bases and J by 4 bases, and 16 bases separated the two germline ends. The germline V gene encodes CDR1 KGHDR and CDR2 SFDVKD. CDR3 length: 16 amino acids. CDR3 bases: TGTGCCACCAGTGGGGGACGAGACGGCCTCACCGGGGAGCTGTTTTTT. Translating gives CATSGGRDGLTGELFF.

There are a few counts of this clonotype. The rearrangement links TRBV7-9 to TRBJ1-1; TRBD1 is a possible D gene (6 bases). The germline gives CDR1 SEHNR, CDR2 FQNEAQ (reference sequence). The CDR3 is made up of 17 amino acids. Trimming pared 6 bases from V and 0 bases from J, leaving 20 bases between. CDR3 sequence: CASSRVQRGPMNTEAFF. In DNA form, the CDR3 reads TGTGCCAGCAGTCGAGTGCAGCGGGGGCCGATGAACACTGAAGCTTTCTTT.

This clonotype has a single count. The CDR3 nucleotides read TGTGCCAGCAGGACAGGGGGCACTGAAGCTTTCTTT. It translates to CASRTGGTEAFF. The gene calls are TRBV2 and TRBJ1-1; 9 nucleotides agree with TRBD1. In germline, CDR1 is SNHLY, CDR2 FYNNEI. The junction had 0 bases not matched to a gene; V was cut back by 6 bases and J by 4 bases. The CDR3 sequence is 12 residues long.

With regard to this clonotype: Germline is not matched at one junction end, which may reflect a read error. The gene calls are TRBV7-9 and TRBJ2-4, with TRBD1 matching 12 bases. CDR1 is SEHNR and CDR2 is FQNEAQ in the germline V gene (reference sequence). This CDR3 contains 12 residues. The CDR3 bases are TGTGCCAGCAGCTCTGGGACAGGGGGCCTCCACTTC. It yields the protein CASSSGTGGLHF.

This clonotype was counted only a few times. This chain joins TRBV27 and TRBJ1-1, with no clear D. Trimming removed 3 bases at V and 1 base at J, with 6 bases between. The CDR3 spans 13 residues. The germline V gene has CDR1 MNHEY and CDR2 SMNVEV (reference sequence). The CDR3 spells CASSLRRNTEAFF. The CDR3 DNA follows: TGTGCCAGCAGTTTGAGGAGGAACACTGAAGCTTTCTTT.

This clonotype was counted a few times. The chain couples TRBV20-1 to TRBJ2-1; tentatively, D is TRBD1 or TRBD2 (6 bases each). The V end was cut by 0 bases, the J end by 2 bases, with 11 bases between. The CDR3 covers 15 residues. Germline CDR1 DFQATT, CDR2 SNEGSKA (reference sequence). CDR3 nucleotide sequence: TGCAGTGCTAGAGATGGGGGGCGCGCCTACAATGAGCAGTTCTTC. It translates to CSARDGGRAYNEQFF.

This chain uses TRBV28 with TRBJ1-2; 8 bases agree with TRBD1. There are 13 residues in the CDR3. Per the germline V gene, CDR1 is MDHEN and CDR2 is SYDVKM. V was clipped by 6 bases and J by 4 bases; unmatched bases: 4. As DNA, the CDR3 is TGTGCCAGCAGCAGGACAGGGAGCTATGGCTACACCTTC. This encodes CASSRTGSYGYTF.

The CDR3 protein is CASSFVGRGDGYTF. CDR3 DNA: TGTGCCAGCAGCTTCGTGGGGAGGGGTGATGGCTACACCTTC. J is TRBJ1-2 and V is TRBV12-3 or TRBV12-4, with a tentative D call TRBD1 (5 bases). This CDR3 is 14 amino acids long. V was pared by 6 bases and J by 6 bases, with 17 bases between.

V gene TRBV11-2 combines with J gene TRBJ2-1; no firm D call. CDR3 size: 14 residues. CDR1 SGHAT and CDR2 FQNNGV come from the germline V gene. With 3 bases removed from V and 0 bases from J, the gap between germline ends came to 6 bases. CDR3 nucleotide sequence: TGTGCCAGCAGCTTCATGCTCTCCTACAATGAGCAGTTCTTC. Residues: CASSFMLSYNEQFF.

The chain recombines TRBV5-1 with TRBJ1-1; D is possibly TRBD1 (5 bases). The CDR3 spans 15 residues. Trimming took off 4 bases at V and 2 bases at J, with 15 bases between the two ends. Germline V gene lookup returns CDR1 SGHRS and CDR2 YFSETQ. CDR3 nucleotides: TGCGCCAGCAGCCTCATACCGGGACCCAACACTGAAGCTTTCTTT. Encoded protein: CASSLIPGPNTEAFF.

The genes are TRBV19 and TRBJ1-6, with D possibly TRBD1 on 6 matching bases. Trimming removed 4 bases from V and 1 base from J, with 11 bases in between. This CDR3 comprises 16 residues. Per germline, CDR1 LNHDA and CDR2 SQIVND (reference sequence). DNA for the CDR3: TGTGCCAGTAGTACTTACACAGGGTCCTATAATTCACCCCTCCACTTT. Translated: CASSTYTGSYNSPLHF.